This TCR beta chain was recorded in a study of T cell changes during pregnancy in multiple sclerosis. Some clones are missing from TCRdb's copy, which holds only in-frame ones; the method was immunoSEQ multiplex PCR. The sample lists approximately 53,000 clones, around 94% occurring once. Trimming left V 7 bases short and J 7 bases short, with 22 bases between. The CDR3 length is 15 residues. CDR1 is MNHEY, CDR2 SVGAGI, per germline. Sequencing was performed on CD4+ T cells from peripheral blood mononuclear cells, taken in the third trimester of pregnancy. The sequence came from a female donor with multiple sclerosis, enrolled in a pregnancy study. This chain uses TRBV6-5 with TRBJ1-1; tentative D call: TRBD1 (6 bases). This CDR3 is CASINRRGIKGEAFF. As DNA, the CDR3 is TGTGCCAGCATAAACCGCAGGGGTATCAAAGGTGAAGCTTTCTTT.